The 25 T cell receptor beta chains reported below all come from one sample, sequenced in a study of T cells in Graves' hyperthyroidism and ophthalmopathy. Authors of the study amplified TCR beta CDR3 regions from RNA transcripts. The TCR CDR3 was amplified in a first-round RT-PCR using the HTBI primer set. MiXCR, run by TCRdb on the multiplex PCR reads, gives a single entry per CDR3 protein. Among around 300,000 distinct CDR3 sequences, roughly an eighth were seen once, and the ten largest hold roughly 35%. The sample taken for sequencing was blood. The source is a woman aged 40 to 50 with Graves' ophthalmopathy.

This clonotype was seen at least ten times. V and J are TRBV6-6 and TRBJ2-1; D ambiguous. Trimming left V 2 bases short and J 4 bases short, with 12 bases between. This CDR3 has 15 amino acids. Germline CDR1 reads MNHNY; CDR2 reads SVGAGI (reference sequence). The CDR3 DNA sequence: TGTGCCAGCAGTTACCTAACCGATGATTACAATGAGCAGTTCTTC. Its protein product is CASSYLTDDYNEQFF.

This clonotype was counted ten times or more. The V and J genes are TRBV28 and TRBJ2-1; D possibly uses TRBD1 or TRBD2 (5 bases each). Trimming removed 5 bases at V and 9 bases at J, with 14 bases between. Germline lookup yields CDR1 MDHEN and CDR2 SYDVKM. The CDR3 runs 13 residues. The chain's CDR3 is CASSPLGASEQFF. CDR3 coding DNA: TGTGCCAGCAGTCCCCTCGGGGCCAGTGAGCAGTTCTTC.

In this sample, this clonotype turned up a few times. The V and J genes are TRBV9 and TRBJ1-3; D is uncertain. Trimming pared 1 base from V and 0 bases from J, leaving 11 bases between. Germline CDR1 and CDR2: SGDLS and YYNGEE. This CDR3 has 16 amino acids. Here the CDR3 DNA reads TGTGCCAGCAGCGTAACTGGGGTCCTCTCTGGAAACACCATATATTTT. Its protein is CASSVTGVLSGNTIYF.

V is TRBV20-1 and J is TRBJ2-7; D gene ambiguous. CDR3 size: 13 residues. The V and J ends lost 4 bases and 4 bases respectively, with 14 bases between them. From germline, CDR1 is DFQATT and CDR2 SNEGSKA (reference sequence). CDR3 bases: TGCAGTGCTAACTTCGGAGCCTATTACGAGCAGTACTTC. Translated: CSANFGAYYEQYF.

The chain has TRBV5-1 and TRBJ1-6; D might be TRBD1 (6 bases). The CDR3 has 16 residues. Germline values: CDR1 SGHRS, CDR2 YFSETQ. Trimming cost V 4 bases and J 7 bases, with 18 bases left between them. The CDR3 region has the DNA TGCGCCAGCAGCAGAACAGGGCCAGGAACCAATTCACCCCTCCACTTT. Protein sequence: CASSRTGPGTNSPLHF.

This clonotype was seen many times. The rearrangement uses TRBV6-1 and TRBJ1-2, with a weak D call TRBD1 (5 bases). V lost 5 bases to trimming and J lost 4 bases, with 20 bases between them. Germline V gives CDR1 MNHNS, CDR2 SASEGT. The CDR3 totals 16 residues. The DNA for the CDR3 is TGTGCCAGCAGTAAGGGTGGCCAGGGACTGCCCTATGGCTACACCTTC. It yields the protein CASSKGGQGLPYGYTF.

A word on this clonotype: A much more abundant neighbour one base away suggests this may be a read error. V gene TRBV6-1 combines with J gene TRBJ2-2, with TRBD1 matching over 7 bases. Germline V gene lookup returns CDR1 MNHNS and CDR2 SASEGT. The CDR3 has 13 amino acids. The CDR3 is CASRGQNTGELVF. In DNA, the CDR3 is TGTGCCAGCAGGGGACAGAACACCGGGGAGCTGGTTTTT.

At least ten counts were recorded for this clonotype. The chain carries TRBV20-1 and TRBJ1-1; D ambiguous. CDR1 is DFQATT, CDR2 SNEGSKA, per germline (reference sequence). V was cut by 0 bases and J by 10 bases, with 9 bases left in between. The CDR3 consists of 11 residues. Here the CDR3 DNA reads TGCAGTGCTAGAGATGAGTTCGTAGCTTTCTTT. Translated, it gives CSARDEFVAFF.

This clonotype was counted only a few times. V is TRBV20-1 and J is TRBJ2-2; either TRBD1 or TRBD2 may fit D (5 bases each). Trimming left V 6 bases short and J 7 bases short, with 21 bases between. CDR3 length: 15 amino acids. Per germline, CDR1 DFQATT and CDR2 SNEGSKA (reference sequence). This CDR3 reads CSATDVGGADGELFF. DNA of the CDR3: TGCAGTGCGACCGACGTTGGGGGTGCTGACGGGGAGCTGTTTTTT.

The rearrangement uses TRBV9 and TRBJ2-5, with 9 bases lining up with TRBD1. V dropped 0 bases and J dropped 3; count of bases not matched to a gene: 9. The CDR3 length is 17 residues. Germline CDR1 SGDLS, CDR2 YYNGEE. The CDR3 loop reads CASSVGTYRGREETQYF. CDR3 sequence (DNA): TGTGCCAGCAGCGTAGGGACCTACAGGGGGCGGGAAGAGACCCAGTACTTC. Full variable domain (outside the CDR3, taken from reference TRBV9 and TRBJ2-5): DSGVTQTPKHLITATGQRVTLRCSPRSGDLSVYWYQQSLDQGLQFLIQYYNGEERAKGNILERFSAQQFPDLHSELNLSSLELGDSALYFCASSVGTYRGREETQYFGPGTRLLVL.

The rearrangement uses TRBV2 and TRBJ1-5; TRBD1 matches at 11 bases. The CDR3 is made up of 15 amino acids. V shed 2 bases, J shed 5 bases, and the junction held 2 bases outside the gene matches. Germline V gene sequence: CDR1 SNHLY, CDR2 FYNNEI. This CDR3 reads CASSEWTGGHQPQHF. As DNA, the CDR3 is TGTGCCAGCAGTGAATGGACAGGGGGCCATCAGCCCCAGCATTTT.

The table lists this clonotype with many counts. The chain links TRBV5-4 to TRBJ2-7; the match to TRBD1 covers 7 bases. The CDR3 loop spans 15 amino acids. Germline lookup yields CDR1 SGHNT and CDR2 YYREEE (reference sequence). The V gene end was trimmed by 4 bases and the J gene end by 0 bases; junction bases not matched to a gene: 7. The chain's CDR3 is CASSREGASSYEQYF. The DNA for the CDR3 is TGTGCCAGCAGCCGAGAGGGGGCGAGCTCCTACGAGCAGTACTTC. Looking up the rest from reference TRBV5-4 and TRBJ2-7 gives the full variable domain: ETGVTQSPTHLIKTRGQQVTLRCSSQSGHNTVSWYQQALGQGPQFIFQYYREEENGRGNFPPRFSGLQFPNYSSELNVNALELDDSALYLCASSREGASSYEQYFGPGTRLTVT.

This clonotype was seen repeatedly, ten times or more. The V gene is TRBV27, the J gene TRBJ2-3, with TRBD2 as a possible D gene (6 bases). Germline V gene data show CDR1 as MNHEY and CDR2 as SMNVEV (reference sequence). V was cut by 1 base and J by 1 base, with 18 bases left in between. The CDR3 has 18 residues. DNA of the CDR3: TGTGCCAGCAGTTTATATCCACGAACGGGAGCAGGCACAGATACGCAGTATTTT. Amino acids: CASSLYPRTGAGTDTQYF.

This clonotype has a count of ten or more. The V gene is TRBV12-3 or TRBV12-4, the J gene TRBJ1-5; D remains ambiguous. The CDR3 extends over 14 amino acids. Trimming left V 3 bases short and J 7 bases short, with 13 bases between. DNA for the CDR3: TGTGCCAGCAGTTTGGTAAGGGTCGGCCAGCCCCAGCATTTT. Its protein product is CASSLVRVGQPQHF.

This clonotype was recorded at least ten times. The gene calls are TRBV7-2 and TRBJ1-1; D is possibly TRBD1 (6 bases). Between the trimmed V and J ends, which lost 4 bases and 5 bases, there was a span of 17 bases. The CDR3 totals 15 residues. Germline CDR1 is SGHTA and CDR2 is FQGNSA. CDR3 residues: CASSSTPKGGTEAFF. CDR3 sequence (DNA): TGTGCCAGCAGCTCAACACCGAAGGGGGGGACTGAAGCTTTCTTT.

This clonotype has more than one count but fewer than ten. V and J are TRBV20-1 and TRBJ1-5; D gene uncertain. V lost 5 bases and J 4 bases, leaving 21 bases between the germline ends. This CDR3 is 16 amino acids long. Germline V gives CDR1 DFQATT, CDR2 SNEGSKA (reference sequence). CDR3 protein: CSAGDNRAGSNQPQHF. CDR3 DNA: TGCAGTGCTGGGGATAACCGGGCAGGCTCTAATCAGCCCCAGCATTTT.

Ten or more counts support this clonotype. The CDR3 nucleotides are TGCAGTGCTAGAAGGCAGCTGGCTGTCACTGAAGCTTTCTTT. Translated, it gives CSARRQLAVTEAFF. The chain uses TRBV20-1 and TRBJ1-1; no reliable D call. The CDR3 loop spans 14 amino acids. Germline CDR1 and CDR2: DFQATT and SNEGSKA (reference sequence). The V end lost 2 bases, the J end lost 4 bases, and 14 bases lay between the germline ends.

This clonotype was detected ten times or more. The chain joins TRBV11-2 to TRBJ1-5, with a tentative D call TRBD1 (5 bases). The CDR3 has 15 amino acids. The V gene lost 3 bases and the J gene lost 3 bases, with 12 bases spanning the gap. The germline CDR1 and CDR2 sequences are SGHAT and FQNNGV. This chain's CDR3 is CASSFGGDYNQPQHF. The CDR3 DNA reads TGTGCCAGCAGCTTCGGGGGGGACTACAATCAGCCCCAGCATTTT.

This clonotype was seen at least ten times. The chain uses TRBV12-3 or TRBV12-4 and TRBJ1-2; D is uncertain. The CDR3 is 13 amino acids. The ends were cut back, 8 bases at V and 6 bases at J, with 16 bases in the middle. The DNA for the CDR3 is TGTGCCAGCTTCCGGGTAACTGAGCATGGCTACACCTTC. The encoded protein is CASFRVTEHGYTF.

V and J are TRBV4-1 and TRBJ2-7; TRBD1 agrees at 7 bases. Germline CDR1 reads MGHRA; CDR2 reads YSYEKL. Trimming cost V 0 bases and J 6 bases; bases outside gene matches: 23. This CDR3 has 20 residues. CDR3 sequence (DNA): TGCGCCAGCAGCCAAGAGAACCGGGACAGTGCAGACGTCGGGCGTGCCGAGCAGTACTTC. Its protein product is CASSQENRDSADVGRAEQYF.

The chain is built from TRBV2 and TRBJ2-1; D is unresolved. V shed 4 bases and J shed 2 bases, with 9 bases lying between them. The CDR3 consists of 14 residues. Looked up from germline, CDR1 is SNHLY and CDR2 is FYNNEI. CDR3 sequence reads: CASSASYPYNEQFF. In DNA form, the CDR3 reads TGTGCCAGCAGTGCAAGTTATCCCTACAATGAGCAGTTCTTC.

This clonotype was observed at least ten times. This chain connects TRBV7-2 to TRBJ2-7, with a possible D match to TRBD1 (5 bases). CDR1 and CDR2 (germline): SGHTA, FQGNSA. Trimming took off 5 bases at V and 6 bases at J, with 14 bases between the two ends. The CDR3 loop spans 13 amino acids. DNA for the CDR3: TGTGCCAGCAGCACAGGCCCAGGTGGCGAGCAGTACTTC. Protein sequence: CASSTGPGGEQYF.

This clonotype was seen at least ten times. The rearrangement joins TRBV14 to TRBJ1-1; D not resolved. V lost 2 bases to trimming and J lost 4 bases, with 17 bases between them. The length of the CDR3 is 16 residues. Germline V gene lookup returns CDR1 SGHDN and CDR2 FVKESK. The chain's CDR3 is CASSQKGILKTTEAFF. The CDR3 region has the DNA TGTGCCAGCAGCCAAAAAGGCATTCTGAAGACCACTGAAGCTTTCTTT.

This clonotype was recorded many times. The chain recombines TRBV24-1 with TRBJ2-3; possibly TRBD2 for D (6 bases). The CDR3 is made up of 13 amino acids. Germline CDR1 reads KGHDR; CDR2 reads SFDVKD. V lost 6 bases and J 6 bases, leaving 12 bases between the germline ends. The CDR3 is CATSSEGRDTQYF. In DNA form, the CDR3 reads TGTGCCACCAGTTCTGAAGGGAGGGATACGCAGTATTTT.

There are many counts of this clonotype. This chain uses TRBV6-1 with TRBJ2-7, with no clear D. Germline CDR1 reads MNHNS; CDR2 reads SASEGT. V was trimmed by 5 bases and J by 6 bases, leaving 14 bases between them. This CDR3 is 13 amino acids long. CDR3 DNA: TGTGCCAGCAGTTCCCCTATGGGGATCGAGCAGTACTTC. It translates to CASSSPMGIEQYF.